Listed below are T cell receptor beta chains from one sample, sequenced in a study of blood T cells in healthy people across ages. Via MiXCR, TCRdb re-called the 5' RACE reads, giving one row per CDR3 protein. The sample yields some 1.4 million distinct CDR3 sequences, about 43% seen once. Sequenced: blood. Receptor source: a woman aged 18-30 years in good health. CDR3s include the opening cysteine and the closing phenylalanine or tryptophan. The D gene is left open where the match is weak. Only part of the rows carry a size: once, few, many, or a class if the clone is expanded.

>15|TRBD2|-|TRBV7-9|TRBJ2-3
TGTGCCGGCAGCCCGCAGCGGGAGAGATTAGATACGCAGTATTTT
CAGSPQRERLDTQYF
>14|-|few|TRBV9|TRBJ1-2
TGTGCCAGCAGCGAGTCCAGGGAGGGCTATGGCTACACCTTC
CASSESREGYGYTF
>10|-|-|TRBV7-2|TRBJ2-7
TGTGCCAGCGGGGCGAACGAGCAGTACTTC
CASGANEQYF
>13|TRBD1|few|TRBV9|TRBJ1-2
TGTGCCAGCAGCGGGGACAGCGGCTATGGCTACACCTTC
CASSGDSGYGYTF
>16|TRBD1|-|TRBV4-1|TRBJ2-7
TGCGCCAGCAGCCAGCCCGGACAGGGTATTCGGGGCGAGCAGTACTTC
CASSQPGQGIRGEQYF
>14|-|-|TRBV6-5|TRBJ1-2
TGTGCCAGCAGTAGGGCAGGGGTCAACTATGGCTACACCTTC
CASSRAGVNYGYTF
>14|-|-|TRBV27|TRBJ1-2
TGTGCCAGCACCTCAAACATTCTCGGGGGGGGCTACACCTTC
CASTSNILGGGYTF
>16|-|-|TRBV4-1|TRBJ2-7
TGCGCCAGCAGCCAAGGTCTTTCTCAGGGTTCCTACGAGCAGTACTTC
CASSQGLSQGSYEQYF
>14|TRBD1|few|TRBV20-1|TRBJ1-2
TGCAGTGCTAGAGATCTCCAAACAGGGGATGGCTACACCTTC
CSARDLQTGDGYTF
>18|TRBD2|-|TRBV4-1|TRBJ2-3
TGCGCCAGCAGCCCTTTACGGGAGGGGCCCTCGGGCACAGATACGCAGTATTTT
CASSPLREGPSGTDTQYF
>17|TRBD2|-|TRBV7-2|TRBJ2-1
TGTGCCAGCAGCTTACTAGTCACCAGCGGGAGAAGGAATGAGCAGTTCTTC
CASSLLVTSGRRNEQFF
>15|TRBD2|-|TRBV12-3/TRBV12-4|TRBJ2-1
TGTGCCAGCACACTAGCGGGAGCCGGTTACAATGAGCAGTTCTTC
CASTLAGAGYNEQFF
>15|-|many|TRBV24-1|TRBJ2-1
TGTGCCACCAGTCCCGGGGGAGGGGGCAGGGATGAGCAGTTCTTC
CATSPGGGGRDEQFF
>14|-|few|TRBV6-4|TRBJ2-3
TGTGCCAGCAGCGGCGAAGGGAGCACAGATACGCAGTATTTT
CASSGEGSTDTQYF
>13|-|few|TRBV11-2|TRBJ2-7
TGTGCCAGCAGCTTACACCAGGGATACGAGCAGTACTTC
CASSLHQGYEQYF
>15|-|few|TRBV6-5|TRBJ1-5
TGTGCCAGCAGTTTTTCCGACAGGAGGGATCAGCCCCAGCATTTT
CASSFSDRRDQPQHF
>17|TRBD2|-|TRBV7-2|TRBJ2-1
TGTGCCAGCAGCTTAGATCGTGGGCTAGCGGGAGTAGGTGAGCAGTTCTTC
CASSLDRGLAGVGEQFF
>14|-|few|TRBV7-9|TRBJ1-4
TGTGCCAGCAGCTTTTATCAGGGAGAAGAAAAACTGTTTTTT
CASSFYQGEEKLFF
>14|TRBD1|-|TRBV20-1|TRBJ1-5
TGCAGTGCTTCCGGGACAGGGGGCAATCAGCCCCAGCATTTT
CSASGTGGNQPQHF
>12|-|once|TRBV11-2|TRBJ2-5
TGTGCCGGCAGCTTTGCGCAAGAGACCCAGTACTTC
CAGSFAQETQYF
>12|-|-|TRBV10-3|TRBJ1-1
TGTGCCATCTCTGACGGGGCCACTGAAGCTTTCTTT
CAISDGATEAFF
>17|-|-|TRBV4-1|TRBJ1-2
TGCGCCAGCAGCCAAGTCAGGGCGGGGGGTCATAACTATGGCTACACCTTC
CASSQVRAGGHNYGYTF
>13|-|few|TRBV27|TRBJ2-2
TGTGCCAGCAGTGTGCCCTGGGGCGGGGAGCTGTTTTTT
CASSVPWGGELFF
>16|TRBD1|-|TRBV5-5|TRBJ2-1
TGTGCCAGCAGCTTGACACACAGGGGTCCTTCCAATGAGCAGTTCTTC
CASSLTHRGPSNEQFF
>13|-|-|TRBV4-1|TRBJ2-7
TGCGCCAGCAGCCAAGGGTTCGCCTACGAGCAGTACTTC
CASSQGFAYEQYF
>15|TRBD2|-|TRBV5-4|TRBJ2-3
TGTGCCAGCAGCCCAGGCGGGAGTTTGCCAGATACGCAGTATTTT
CASSPGGSLPDTQYF
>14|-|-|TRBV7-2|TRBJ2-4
TGTGCCAGCAGCTTAGTAGGCCGAGAGGGCATTCAGTACTTC
CASSLVGREGIQYF
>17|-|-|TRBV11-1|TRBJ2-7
TGTGCCAGCAGCTTAAAACGGGGGGCCGTAACCTACAATGAGCAGTACTTC
CASSLKRGAVTYNEQYF
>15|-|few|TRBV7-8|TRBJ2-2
TGTGCCAGCAGCTTAGTGCTGGGGCCCACCGGGGAGCTGTTTTTT
CASSLVLGPTGELFF
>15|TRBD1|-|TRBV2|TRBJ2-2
TGTGCCAGCATCCGGGACAGGGGGCGCCTCGGGGAGCTGTTTTTT
CASIRDRGRLGELFF